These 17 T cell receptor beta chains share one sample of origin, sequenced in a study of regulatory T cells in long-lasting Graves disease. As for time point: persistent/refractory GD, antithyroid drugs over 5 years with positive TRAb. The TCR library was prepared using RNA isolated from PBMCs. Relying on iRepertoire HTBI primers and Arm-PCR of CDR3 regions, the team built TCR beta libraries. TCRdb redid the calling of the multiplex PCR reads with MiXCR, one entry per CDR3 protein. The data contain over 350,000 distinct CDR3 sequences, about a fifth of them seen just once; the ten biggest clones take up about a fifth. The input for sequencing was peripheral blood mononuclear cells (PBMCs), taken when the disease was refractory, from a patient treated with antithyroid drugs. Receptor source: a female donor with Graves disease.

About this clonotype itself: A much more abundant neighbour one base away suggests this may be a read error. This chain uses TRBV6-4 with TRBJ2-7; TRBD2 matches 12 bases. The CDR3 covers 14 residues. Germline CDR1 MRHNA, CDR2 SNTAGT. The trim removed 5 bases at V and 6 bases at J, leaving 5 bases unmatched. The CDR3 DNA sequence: TGTGCCAGCAGTCGGACTAGCGGGATCTGCGAGCAGTACTTC. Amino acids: CASSRTSGICEQYF.

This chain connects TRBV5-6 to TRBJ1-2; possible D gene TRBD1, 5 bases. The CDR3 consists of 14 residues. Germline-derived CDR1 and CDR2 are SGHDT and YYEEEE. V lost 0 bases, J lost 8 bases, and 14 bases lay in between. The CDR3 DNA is TGTGCCAGCAGCTTGGTAGTTGCAGGGCGCGGCTACACCTTC. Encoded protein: CASSLVVAGRGYTF.

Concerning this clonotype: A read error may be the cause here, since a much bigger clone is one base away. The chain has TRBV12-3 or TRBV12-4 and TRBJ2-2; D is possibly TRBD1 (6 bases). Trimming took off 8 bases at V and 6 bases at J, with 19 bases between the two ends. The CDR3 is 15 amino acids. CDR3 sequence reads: CASGTQGFLPGELFF. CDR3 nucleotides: TGTGCCAGCGGCACCCAGGGGTTTTTGCCCGGGGAGCTGTTTTTT.

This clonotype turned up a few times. CDR3 loop: CAWSVLRDEQYF. CDR3 sequence (DNA): TGTGCCTGGAGTGTACTCAGGGACGAGCAGTACTTC. The chain employs TRBV30 and TRBJ2-7; weak D call: TRBD1 (5 bases). Germline loops: CDR1 GTSNPN, CDR2 SVGIG (reference sequence). V shed 0 bases and J shed 5 bases, with 8 bases lying between them. The CDR3 is 12 amino acids. The full variable domain, its missing parts supplied by reference TRBV30 and TRBJ2-7, is SQTIHQWPATLVQPVGSPLSLECTVEGTSNPNLYWYRQAAGRGLQLLFYSVGIGQISSEVPQNLSASRPQDRQFILSSKKLLLSDSGFYLCAWSVLRDEQYFGPGTRLTVT.

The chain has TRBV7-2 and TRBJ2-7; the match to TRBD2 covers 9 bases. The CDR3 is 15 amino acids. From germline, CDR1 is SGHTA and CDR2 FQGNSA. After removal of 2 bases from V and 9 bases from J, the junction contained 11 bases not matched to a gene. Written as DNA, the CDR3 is TGTGCCAGCAGCTTAATAGCGGGAGCGCCAGACGTGCAGTACTTC. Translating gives CASSLIAGAPDVQYF.

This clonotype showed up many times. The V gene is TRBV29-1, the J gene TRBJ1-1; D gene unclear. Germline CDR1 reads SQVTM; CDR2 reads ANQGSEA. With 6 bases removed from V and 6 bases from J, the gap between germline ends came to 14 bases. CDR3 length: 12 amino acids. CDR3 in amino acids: CSVPTGGSEAFF. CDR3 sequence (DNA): TGCAGCGTACCCACGGGCGGCTCTGAAGCTTTCTTT.

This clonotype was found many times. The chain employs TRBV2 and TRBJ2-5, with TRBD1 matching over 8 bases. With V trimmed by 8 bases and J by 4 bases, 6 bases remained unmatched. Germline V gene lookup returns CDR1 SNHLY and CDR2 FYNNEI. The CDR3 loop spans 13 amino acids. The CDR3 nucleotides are TGTGCCAGCCGGAGGACAGGGACAGAGACCCAGTACTTC. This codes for CASRRTGTETQYF.

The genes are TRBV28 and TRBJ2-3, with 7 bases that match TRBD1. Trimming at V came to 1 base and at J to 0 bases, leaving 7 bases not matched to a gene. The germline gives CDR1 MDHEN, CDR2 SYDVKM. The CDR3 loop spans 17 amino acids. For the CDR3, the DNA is TGTGCCAGCAGTTTATTGGGACAGAGTGCTAGCACAGATACGCAGTATTTT. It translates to CASSLLGQSASTDTQYF.

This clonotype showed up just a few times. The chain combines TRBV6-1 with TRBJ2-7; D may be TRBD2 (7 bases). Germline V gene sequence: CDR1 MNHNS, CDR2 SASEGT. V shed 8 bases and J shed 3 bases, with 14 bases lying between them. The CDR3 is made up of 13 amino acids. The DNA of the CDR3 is TGTGCCAGCGTGACAGCGGGACACTACGAGCAGTACTTC. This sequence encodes CASVTAGHYEQYF.

DNA of the CDR3: TGCAGTGCTAGAGAGACTAGCGGGAGGGCCCAAGAGACCCAGTACTTC. It codes for CSARETSGRAQETQYF. The chain uses TRBV20-1 and TRBJ2-5; 14 nucleotides agree with TRBD2. Germline V CDR1 and CDR2: DFQATT, SNEGSKA (reference sequence). Trimming at V came to 0 bases and at J to 1 base, leaving 1 base not matched to a gene. This CDR3 comprises 16 residues.

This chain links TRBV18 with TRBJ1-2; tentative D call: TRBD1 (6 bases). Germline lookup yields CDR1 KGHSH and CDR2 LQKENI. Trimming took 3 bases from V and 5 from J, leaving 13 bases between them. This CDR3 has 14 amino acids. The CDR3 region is CASSPQDSPYGYTF. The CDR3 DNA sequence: TGTGCCAGCTCACCGCAGGACAGCCCTTATGGCTACACCTTC.

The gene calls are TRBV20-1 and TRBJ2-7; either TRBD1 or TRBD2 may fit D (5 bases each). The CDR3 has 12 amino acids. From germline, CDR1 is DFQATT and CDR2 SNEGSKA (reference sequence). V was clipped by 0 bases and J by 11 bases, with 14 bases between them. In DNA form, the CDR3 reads TGCAGTGCTAGAGAAGCCGGGACCGGGGAGTACTTC. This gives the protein CSAREAGTGEYF.

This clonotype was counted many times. The CDR3 DNA follows: TGTGCCAGCAGTTACCAGACTAGCGGGAGCTCCTACGAGCAGTACTTC. It encodes CASSYQTSGSSYEQYF. This chain joins TRBV6-5 and TRBJ2-7; 12 bases agree with TRBD2. The CDR3 length is 16 residues. Germline values: CDR1 MNHEY, CDR2 SVGAGI. J gave up 0 bases and V 2 bases, and 2 bases lay outside the gene matches.

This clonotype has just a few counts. CDR3 bases: TGCGCCAGCAGCCAACCTGGACAGGGGAAGTACGAGCAGTACTTC. This encodes CASSQPGQGKYEQYF. V usage is TRBV4-1 and J usage is TRBJ2-7, with TRBD1 matching over 9 bases. Germline CDR1 reads MGHRA; CDR2 reads YSYEKL. The CDR3 spans 15 residues. The junction had 6 bases not matched to a gene; V was cut back by 2 bases and J by 4 bases.

CDR3 sequence: CASSYSKVVGDNEQFF. CDR3 DNA sequence: TGTGCCAGCAGTTACTCCAAGGTGGTCGGGGACAATGAGCAGTTCTTC. This rearrangement joins TRBV6-2 or TRBV6-3 to TRBJ2-1; possible D gene TRBD2, 5 bases. This CDR3 has 16 amino acids. Germline-derived CDR1 and CDR2 are MNHEY and SVGEGT. V gave up 0 bases and J gave up 5 bases, with 14 bases separating them.

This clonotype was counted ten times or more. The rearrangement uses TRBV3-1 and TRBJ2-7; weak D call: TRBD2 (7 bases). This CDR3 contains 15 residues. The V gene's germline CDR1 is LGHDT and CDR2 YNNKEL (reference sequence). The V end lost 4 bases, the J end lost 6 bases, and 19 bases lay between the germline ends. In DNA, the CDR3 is TGTGCCAGCAGCCCCGCCCGGGGGGCCTTAGGCGAGCAGTACTTC. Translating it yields CASSPARGALGEQYF.

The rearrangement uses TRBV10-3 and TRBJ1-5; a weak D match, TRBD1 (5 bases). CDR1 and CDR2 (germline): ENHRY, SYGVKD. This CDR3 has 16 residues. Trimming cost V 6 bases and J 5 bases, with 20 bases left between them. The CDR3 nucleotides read TGTGCCATCAGCGCCACCCCCGGGGGTGGTGATCAGCCCCAGCATTTT. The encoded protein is CAISATPGGGDQPQHF.